The source of this T cell receptor beta chain is a study of cytomegalovirus exposure and HLA in healthy donors. Study-level results: TCR beta chains associated with HLA were, in a later analysis, more clonally expanded than equally common others. Several top significant clusters appeared, in a later analysis, to be linked to common viral pathogens.

The ends were cut back, 5 bases at V and 0 bases at J, with 10 bases in the middle. Germline V gene sequence: CDR1 WNHNN, CDR2 SYGVQD (reference sequence). CDR3 size: 15 residues. Both 60 Vbeta primers and 13 Jbeta primers went into the PCR. TCRdb's copy holds only in-frame clones and misses some; the assay was immunoSEQ multiplex PCR. Of 110,000 to 150,000 clones in the sample, 75% to 80% were seen once. On this clone: Its antigen is not identified.

The V gene is TRBV10-1, the J gene TRBJ2-2, with D possibly TRBD1 on 5 matching bases. Sequencing was carried out using PBMCs. This receptor was obtained from a woman between 18 and 29 years old in good health and CMV-seropositive. CDR3 residues: CASSRDSANTGELFF. CDR3 in DNA: TGCGCCAGCAGTAGAGACAGCGCGAACACCGGGGAGCTGTTTTTT.